This TCR beta chain was identified during a study of CD8+ T cells in alopecia areata. Following RNA extraction, reverse transcription yielded cDNA that acted as the sequencing template. Generated by immunoSEQ multiplex PCR, the TCRdb table keeps only in-frame clones and is missing some. Among 150,000 or so clones listed, 87% were seen once. The CDR3 covers 14 residues. Germline assignment: CDR1 MGHRA and CDR2 YSYEKL. V lost 4 bases to trimming and J lost 3 bases, with 12 bases between them. This clone occurred a few times. The chain recombines TRBV4-1 with TRBJ1-1; D not resolved. This clonotype originated in a human donor with alopecia areata. The source material was CD8+ T cells sorted from blood, sampled at week 0. The CDR3 DNA reads TGCGCCAGCAGCCCCCCACGGTACGACACTGAAGCTTTCTTT. This translates into CASSPPRYDTEAFF.